This T cell receptor (beta chain) was sequenced in a study of CD8+CD57+ T cells in acquired aplastic anemia. Study-wide background: Researchers reported that healthy donors averaged approximately 9.8 million reads for CD4+ cells. Study-wide findings and caveats: Any difference that existed in CD8+ Simpson's diversity between patients and controls was not significant.

Regarding this clonotype: Its antigen is as yet unknown. The junction departs from the called germline gene at one end, perhaps through a read error.

The use of genomic DNA as template underpinned the TCR beta VDJ and CDR3 profiling. In TCRdb, the reads were re-called with MiXCR into one record per CDR3 protein. The sample has some 150,000 distinct CDR3 sequences, 41% seen once. There are 15 residues in the CDR3. The germline V gene has CDR1 SEHNR and CDR2 FQNEAQ (reference sequence). The sequenced material came from sorted CD4+, CD8+, or CD8+CD57+ T cells (not recorded which) from PBMCs. This receptor was identified in a human donor in good health, serving as a control. The chain is built from TRBV7-9 and TRBJ2-2; a weak D match, TRBD2 (5 bases). The CDR3 region is CASSLAQRNTGEPFF. The DNA for the CDR3 is TGTGCCAGCAGCTTAGCACAGCGAAACACCGGGGAGCCGTTTTTT. Supplemented by reference TRBV7-9 and TRBJ2-2, the full variable domain reads DTGVSQNPRHKITKRGQNVTFRCDPISEHNRLYWYRQTLGQGPEFLTYFQNEAQLEKSRLLSDRFSAERPKGSFSTLEIQRTEQGDSAMYLCASSLAQRNTGEPFFGEGSRLTVL.